The 16 T cell receptor beta chains reported below all come from one sample, sequenced in a study of blood T cell repertoires in COVID-19. The assay was immunoSEQ multiplex PCR, and TCRdb's table has in-frame clones only and misses some. Counted here are roughly 250,000 clones, 85% to 95% occurring once; the ten biggest clones make up 1.9%. The sequencing input was PBMCs or T cells enriched from blood (not recorded which). These receptors were collected from a woman aged 18 to 35 who had recovered from COVID-19.

This chain uses TRBV28 with TRBJ2-6, with 7 bases identical to TRBD1. CDR3 length: 15 amino acids. The V segment lost 8 bases and the J segment 2 bases; nucleotides outside the gene matches: 6. Germline lookup yields CDR1 MDHEN and CDR2 SYDVKM. CDR3 loop: CASVPDRAGANVLTF. CDR3 sequence (DNA): TGTGCCAGCGTCCCTGACAGGGCTGGGGCCAACGTCCTGACTTTC.

This sequence joins TRBV10-3 and TRBJ1-5, with D unclear. V was shortened by 3 bases and J by 3 bases, with 6 bases between the two germline ends. The germline gives CDR1 ENHRY, CDR2 SYGVKD. This CDR3 contains 13 residues. The CDR3 here is CAISDVFNQPQHF. In DNA form, the CDR3 reads TGTGCCATCAGTGATGTATTCAATCAGCCCCAGCATTTT.

CDR3 DNA: TGTGCCAGCAGCTTAATCCCCACAGATCAGCCCCAGCATTTT. Protein product: CASSLIPTDQPQHF. This chain joins TRBV7-6 and TRBJ1-5; D remains ambiguous. Germline V lookup: CDR1 SGHVS, CDR2 FNYEAQ. The CDR3 spans 14 residues. V was clipped by 2 bases and J by 5 bases, with 10 bases between them.

CDR3 sequence: CASSLGEGTGNQPQHF. DNA for the CDR3: TGCGCCAGCAGCTTGGGGGAGGGGACGGGCAATCAGCCCCAGCATTTT. V usage is TRBV5-1 and J usage is TRBJ1-5, with D tentatively TRBD1 (5 bases). Between the trimmed V and J ends, which lost 0 bases and 2 bases, there was a span of 12 bases. Germline-derived CDR1 and CDR2 are SGHRS and YFSETQ. This CDR3 is built from 16 residues. Full variable domain (remainder filled in from reference TRBV5-1 and TRBJ1-5): KAGVTQTPRYLIKTRGQQVTLSCSPISGHRSVSWYQQTPGQGLQFLFEYFSETQRNKGNFPGRFSGRQFSNSRSEMNVSTLELGDSALYLCASSLGEGTGNQPQHFGDGTRLSIL.

Concerning this clone: Other DNA sequences in this sample translate to the same CDR3. The gene calls are TRBV9 and TRBJ1-1; no reliable D call. Germline V gene lookup returns CDR1 SGDLS and CDR2 YYNGEE. V was trimmed by 0 bases and J by 0 bases, leaving 6 bases between them. This CDR3 spans 14 amino acids. The CDR3 sequence is CASSVGGMNTEAFF. CDR3 DNA sequence: TGTGCCAGCAGCGTAGGCGGGATGAACACTGAAGCTTTCTTT.

The chain joins TRBV19 to TRBJ1-2, with D perhaps matching TRBD1 (5 bases). This CDR3 comprises 15 residues. Germline V CDR1 and CDR2: LNHDA, SQIVND (reference sequence). V shed 3 bases and J shed 3 bases, with 14 bases lying between them. The CDR3 region has the DNA TGTGCCAGTAGTATGGGACGGGGGGGTGACTATGGCTACACCTTC. It encodes CASSMGRGGDYGYTF.

The chain has TRBV5-1 and TRBJ1-1, with 7 bases that match TRBD1. CDR3 length equals 14 residues. V was clipped by 0 bases and J by 3 bases; unmatched bases: 2. Per the germline V gene, CDR1 is SGHRS and CDR2 is YFSETQ. The CDR3 bases are TGCGCCAGCAGCTTGGGGGACAGTTACACTGAAGCTTTCTTT. Translating gives CASSLGDSYTEAFF.

The rearrangement uses TRBV18 and TRBJ1-2, with 7 positions matching TRBD1. This CDR3 comprises 14 residues. CDR1 KGHSH and CDR2 LQKENI come from the germline V gene. V gave up 8 bases and J gave up 5 bases; unmatched junction bases: 11. The DNA for the CDR3 is TGTGCCAGCCACCCGACAGGGTCCCTTTATGGCTACACCTTC. Translation gives CASHPTGSLYGYTF.

The CDR3 DNA reads as TGTGCCAGTAGTACCCTAGACTCTGGCTACACCTTC. Protein: CASSTLDSGYTF. This chain uses TRBV19 with TRBJ1-2, with D uncertain. V dropped 4 bases and J dropped 7 bases, with 10 bases sitting between them. The CDR3 is 12 residues long. Germline values: CDR1 LNHDA, CDR2 SQIVND (reference sequence).

This chain uses TRBV7-6 with TRBJ1-5; a weak D match, TRBD1 (5 bases). Germline V gene sequence: CDR1 SGHVS, CDR2 FNYEAQ. V was pared by 2 bases and J by 3 bases, with 17 bases between. CDR3 size: 17 residues. CDR3 in DNA: TGTGCCAGCAGCTTATTTCCCTTCATAGGGGCCAATCAGCCCCAGCATTTT. Translating gives CASSLFPFIGANQPQHF. Drawing the rest from reference TRBV7-6 and TRBJ1-5, the complete variable domain is GAGVSQSPRYKVTKRGQDVALRCDPISGHVSLYWYRQALGQGPEFLTYFNYEAQQDKSGLPNDRFSAERPEGSISTLTIQRTEQRDSAMYRCASSLFPFIGANQPQHFGDGTRLSIL.

The gene calls are TRBV28 and TRBJ1-2; D is possibly TRBD1 (6 bases). The CDR3 consists of 13 residues. V was pared by 3 bases and J by 8 bases, with 13 bases between. Germline CDR1 reads MDHEN; CDR2 reads SYDVKM. The CDR3 DNA reads as TGTGCCAGCAGTTTTAACAGGGTTGAGGGCTACACCTTC. Amino acid sequence: CASSFNRVEGYTF.

The chain uses TRBV5-6 and TRBJ2-4, with a weak D call TRBD1 (6 bases). This CDR3 contains 14 residues. The V gene lost 2 bases and the J gene lost 5 bases, with 11 bases spanning the gap. Germline CDR1 and CDR2: SGHDT and YYEEEE. The CDR3 reads CASSFWTDENIQYF. In DNA form, the CDR3 reads TGTGCCAGCAGCTTCTGGACAGACGAAAACATTCAGTACTTC.

The genes are TRBV6-1 and TRBJ1-2; 9 positions match TRBD1. After removal of 0 bases from V and 6 bases from J, the junction contained 8 bases not matched to a gene. Germline CDR1 reads MNHNS; CDR2 reads SASEGT. The CDR3 is 16 amino acids. In DNA form, the CDR3 reads TGTGCCAGCAGTGAAGCCGGGACAGGGAGGGTTCATGGCTACACCTTC. Translation gives CASSEAGTGRVHGYTF.

The chain combines TRBV7-9 with TRBJ2-7, with D perhaps TRBD2 (5 bases). Germline loops: CDR1 SEHNR, CDR2 FQNEAQ (reference sequence). The length of the CDR3 is 14 residues. With 5 bases removed from V and 4 bases from J, the gap between germline ends came to 15 bases. CDR3 coding DNA: TGTGCCAGCAGCCCCTCCGCGGGCGCGTACGAGCAGTACTTC. It specifies CASSPSAGAYEQYF.

The chain is built from TRBV9 and TRBJ1-2; D is ambiguous. V was cut by 0 bases and J by 4 bases, with 13 bases left in between. The germline V gene has CDR1 SGDLS and CDR2 YYNGEE. There are 15 residues in the CDR3. The CDR3 DNA is TGTGCCAGCAGCGTAGAAGCCGGACTCGTCTATGGCTACACCTTC. This encodes CASSVEAGLVYGYTF.

V usage is TRBV2 and J usage is TRBJ1-2; 9 bases fit TRBD1. Per the germline V gene, CDR1 is SNHLY and CDR2 is FYNNEI. V was pared by 6 bases and J by 7 bases, with 6 bases of the junction left unmatched. The length of the CDR3 is 13 residues. CDR3 nucleotide sequence: TGTGCCAGCAGGGCACAGGGGGCAGGTGGCTACACCTTC. This sequence encodes CASRAQGAGGYTF.